Here is one T cell receptor (beta chain) with its context. Its antigen remains unidentified. V was cut by 3 bases and J by 1 base, with 6 bases left in between. The CDR3 is 14 amino acids. Germline-derived CDR1 and CDR2 are LNHDA and SQIVND (reference sequence). The data derive from a study of vaccination and CD4 T cells after COVID-19. Study context: Investigators took post-vaccine samples a median roughly 72 days after dose two, within a range of 14 to 241.

Study findings and constraints: Convalescent patients saw a median about 85% of their reactive clones show up only after vaccination. 304 of 307 vaccine-specific clones from convalescent patients were spike mono-reactive.

The assay that was used to sequence DNA from cultured CD4+ T cells was the Oncomine TCR Beta short-read assay. MiXCR, applied by TCRdb to the PCR reads, yields one record per CDR3 protein. Of under 20,000 distinct CDR3 sequences listed, around 46% are singletons. As to treatment: roughly 10-day PBMC culture with coronavirus spike peptide pools or control peptides (ViraFEST assay). The input for sequencing was CD4+ T cells from blood, cultured in vitro, taken before SARS-CoV-2 vaccination. The V and J genes are TRBV19 and TRBJ2-2; D is unclear. This TCR was recovered from a human donor who had recovered from COVID-19. The DNA of the CDR3 is TGTGCCAGTAGTATCAGTCGGAACACCGGGGAGCTGTTTTTT. It encodes CASSISRNTGELFF.